Sequencing of this T cell receptor beta chain was carried out in a study of T cell changes during pregnancy in multiple sclerosis. TCRdb keeps only in-frame clones here, not all; method: immunoSEQ multiplex PCR. Here the sample spans about 86,000 clones, roughly 90% being singletons. Trimming took 8 bases from V and 6 from J; bases not matched to a gene: 8. Germline V gene sequence: CDR1 MDHEN, CDR2 SYDVKM. The CDR3 has 14 residues. This clone is a singleton in its sample. The receptor was isolated from a female donor in good health, enrolled as a control in a pregnancy study. V usage is TRBV28 and J usage is TRBJ1-5; 9 bases line up with TRBD1. The sequencing used peripheral blood, collected in the first trimester of pregnancy. The chain's CDR3 is CASRLTGGGQPQHF. The CDR3, as DNA: TGTGCCAGCCGGTTGACAGGGGGAGGTCAGCCCCAGCATTTT.